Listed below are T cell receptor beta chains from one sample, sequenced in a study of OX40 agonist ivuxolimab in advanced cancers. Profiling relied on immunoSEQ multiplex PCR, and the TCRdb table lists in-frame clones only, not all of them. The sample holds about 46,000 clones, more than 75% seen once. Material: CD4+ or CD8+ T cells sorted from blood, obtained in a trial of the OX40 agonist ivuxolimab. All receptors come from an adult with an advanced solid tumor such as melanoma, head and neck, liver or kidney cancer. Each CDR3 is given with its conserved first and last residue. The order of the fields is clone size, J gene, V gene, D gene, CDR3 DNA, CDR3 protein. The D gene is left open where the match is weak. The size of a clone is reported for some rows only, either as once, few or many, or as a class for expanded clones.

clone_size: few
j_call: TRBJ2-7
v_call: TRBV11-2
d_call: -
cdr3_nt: TGTGCCAGCAGCTCCGAGGGACGGAACCCCTACGAGCAGTACTTC
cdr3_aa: CASSSEGRNPYEQYF

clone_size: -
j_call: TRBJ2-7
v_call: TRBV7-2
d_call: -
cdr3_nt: TGTGCCAGCAGCGTCTCCTACGAGCAGTACTTC
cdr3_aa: CASSVSYEQYF

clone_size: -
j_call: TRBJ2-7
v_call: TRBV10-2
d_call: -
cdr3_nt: TGCGCCAGCAGTGAGTTGGGCAGGGTAGCCGAGCAGTACTTC
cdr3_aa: CASSELGRVAEQYF

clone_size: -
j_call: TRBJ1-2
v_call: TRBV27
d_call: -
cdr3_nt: TGTGCCAGCAGTAGGTCGATCAACTATGGCTACACCTTC
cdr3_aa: CASSRSINYGYTF

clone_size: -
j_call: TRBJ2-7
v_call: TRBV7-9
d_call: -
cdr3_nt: TGTGCCAGCAGCTTAGGGGGAGGACCCCGGGAGAACTACGAGCAGTACTTC
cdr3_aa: CASSLGGGPRENYEQYF

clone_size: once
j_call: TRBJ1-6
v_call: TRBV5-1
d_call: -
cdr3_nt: TGCGCCAGCAGCACAAGGGGAGCGGACAGCCCTTTGAATTCACCCCTCCACTTT
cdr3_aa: CASSTRGADSPLNSPLHF

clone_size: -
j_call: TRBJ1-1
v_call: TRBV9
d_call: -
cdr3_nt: TGTGCCAGCAGCGTTGCCGAGAACACTGAAGCTTTCTTT
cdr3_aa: CASSVAENTEAFF

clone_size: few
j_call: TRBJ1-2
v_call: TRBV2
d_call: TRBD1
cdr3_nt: TGTGCCACCAGGGACAGAGTCTATGGCTACACCTTC
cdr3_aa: CATRDRVYGYTF

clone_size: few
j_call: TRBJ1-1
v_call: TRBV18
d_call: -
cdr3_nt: TGTGCCAGCTCACAAGGACGGGGGGGGAACACTGAAGCTTTCTTT
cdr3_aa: CASSQGRGGNTEAFF

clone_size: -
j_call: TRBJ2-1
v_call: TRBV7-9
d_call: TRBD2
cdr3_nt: TGTGCCAGCAGGTCACCGGGACTAGCGGGAGTTGAGCAGTTCTTC
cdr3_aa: CASRSPGLAGVEQFF

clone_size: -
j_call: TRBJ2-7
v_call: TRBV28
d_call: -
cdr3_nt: TGTGCCAGCAGTTTGGAAGGGAATAGCTACGAGCAGTACTTC
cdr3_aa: CASSLEGNSYEQYF

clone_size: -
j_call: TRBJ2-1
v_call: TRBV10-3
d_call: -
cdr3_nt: TGTGCCATCAGTCCCCCCGGGATTCCCAATGAGCAGTTCTTC
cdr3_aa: CAISPPGIPNEQFF

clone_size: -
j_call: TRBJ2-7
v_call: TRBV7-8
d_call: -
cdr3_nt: TGTGCCAGCAGCTTAGATCCGGGCTCCCAGGAGCAGTACTTC
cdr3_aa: CASSLDPGSQEQYF

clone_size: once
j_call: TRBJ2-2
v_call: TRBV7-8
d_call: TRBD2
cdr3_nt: TGTGCCAGCCTCGGAAGCGGGGGGGCTTCCGACACCGGGGAGCTGTTTTTT
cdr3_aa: CASLGSGGASDTGELFF

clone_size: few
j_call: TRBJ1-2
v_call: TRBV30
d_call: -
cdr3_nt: TGTGCCTGGATGTTAAGGGACGTCTATGGCTACACCTTC
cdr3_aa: CAWMLRDVYGYTF

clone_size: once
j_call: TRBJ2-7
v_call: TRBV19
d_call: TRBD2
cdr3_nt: TGTGCCAGTAGTATGGGTACTAGCGGCTACGAGCAGTACTTC
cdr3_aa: CASSMGTSGYEQYF

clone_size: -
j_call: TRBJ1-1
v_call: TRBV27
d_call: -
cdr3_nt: TGTGCCAGCAGTCAAAACCCGGGGAGGCACACTGAAGCTTTCTTT
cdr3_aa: CASSQNPGRHTEAFF

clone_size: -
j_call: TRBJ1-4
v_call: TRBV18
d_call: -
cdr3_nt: TGTGCCAGCTCACCCGCGGACAGCTTGAAACTGTTTTTT
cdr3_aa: CASSPADSLKLFF

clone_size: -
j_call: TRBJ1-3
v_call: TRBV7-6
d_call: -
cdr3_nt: TGTGCCAGCAGCTTAGATTCGGGTTCAATACACACCATATATTTT
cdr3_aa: CASSLDSGSIHTIYF

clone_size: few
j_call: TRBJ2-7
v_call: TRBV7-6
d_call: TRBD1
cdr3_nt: TGTGCCAGCAGCTCAAGGACAGGGGGCATCTCCTACGAGCAGTACTTC
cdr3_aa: CASSSRTGGISYEQYF

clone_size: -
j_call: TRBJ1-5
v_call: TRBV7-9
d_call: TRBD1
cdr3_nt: TGTGCCAGCAGCTTAGAGGACAGGGATCAGCCCCAGCATTTT
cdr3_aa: CASSLEDRDQPQHF

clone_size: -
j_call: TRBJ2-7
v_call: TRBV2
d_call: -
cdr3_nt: TGTGCCAGCAGTGGGGCCTCGGCCTACGAGCAGTACTTC
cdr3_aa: CASSGASAYEQYF

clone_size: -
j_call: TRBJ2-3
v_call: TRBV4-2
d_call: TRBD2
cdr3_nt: TGTGCCAGCAGCCAAGGCGGACTAGGAGTAGATACGCAGTATTTT
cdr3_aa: CASSQGGLGVDTQYF

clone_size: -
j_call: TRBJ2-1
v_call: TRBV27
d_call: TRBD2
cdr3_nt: TGTGCCAGCAGTTTTTCCGGGAGGAATGAGCAGTTCTTC
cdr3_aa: CASSFSGRNEQFF

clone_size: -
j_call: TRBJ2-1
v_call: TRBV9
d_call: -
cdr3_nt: TGTGCCAGCTCATTACTAGGAGAGCAGTTCTTC
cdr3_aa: CASSLLGEQFF

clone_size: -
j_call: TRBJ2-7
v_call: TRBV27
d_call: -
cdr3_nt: TGTGCCAGCAGTTTATCGGTGGCGAGGGCCCACGAGCAGTACTTC
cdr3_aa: CASSLSVARAHEQYF

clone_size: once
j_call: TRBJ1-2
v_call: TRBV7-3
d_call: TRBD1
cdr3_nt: TGTGCCACCAAGGACAGGGGGCAAAGTGGCTACACCTTC
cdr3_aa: CATKDRGQSGYTF

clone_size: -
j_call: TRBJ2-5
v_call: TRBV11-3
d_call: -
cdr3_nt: TGTGCCAGCAGCCTACATCCTGCGGGAATAGAGACCCAGTACTTC
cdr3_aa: CASSLHPAGIETQYF

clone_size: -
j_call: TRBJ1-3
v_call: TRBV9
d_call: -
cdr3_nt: TGTGCCAGCAGCGTAGGCAGGGGCTTGGGAGGAAACACCATATATTTT
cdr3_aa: CASSVGRGLGGNTIYF

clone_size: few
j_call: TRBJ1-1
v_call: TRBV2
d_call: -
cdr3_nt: TGTGCCAGCAGGGCACCGCCTAGGGAGTCTGAAGCTTTCTTT
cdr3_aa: CASRAPPRESEAFF

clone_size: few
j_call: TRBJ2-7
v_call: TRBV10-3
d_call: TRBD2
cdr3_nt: TGTGCCATCAGTGAGGTGACTAGCGGCTCCTACGAGCAGTACTTC
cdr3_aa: CAISEVTSGSYEQYF

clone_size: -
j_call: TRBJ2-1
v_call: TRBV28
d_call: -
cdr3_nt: TGTGCCAGCAGCCCCCGACGTATCTCCTACAATGAGCAGTTCTTC
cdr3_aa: CASSPRRISYNEQFF

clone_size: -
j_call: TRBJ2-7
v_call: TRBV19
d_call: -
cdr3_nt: TGTGCCAGTAGTATAGGCATGAGCTCCTACGAGCAGTACTTC
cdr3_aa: CASSIGMSSYEQYF

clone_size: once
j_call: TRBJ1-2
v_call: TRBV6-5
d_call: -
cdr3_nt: TGTGCCAGCAGCCCCCATAGGGGCAGGGGCTACACCTTC
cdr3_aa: CASSPHRGRGYTF

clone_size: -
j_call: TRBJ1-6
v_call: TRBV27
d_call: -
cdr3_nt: TGTGCCAGCAACCGGGGGGTGGCTAATTCACCCCTCCACTTT
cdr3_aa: CASNRGVANSPLHF

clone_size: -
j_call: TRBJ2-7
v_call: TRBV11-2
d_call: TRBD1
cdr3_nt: TGTGCCAGCAGCTTGGGGACAGCGTTCTACGAGCAGTACTTC
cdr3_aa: CASSLGTAFYEQYF

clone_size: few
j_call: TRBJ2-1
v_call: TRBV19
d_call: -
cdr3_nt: TGTGCCAGTAGTATAGAAATAACCAAGTCCTCCTACAATGAGCAGTTCTTC
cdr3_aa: CASSIEITKSSYNEQFF

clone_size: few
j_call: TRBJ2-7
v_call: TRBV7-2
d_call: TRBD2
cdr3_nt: TGTGCCAGCAGCCCCGGGGGGGCGCCCGAGCAGTACTTC
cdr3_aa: CASSPGGAPEQYF

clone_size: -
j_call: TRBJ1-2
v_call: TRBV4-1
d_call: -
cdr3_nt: TGCGCCAGCAGCCAGGTTACGGGGAATAACTATGGCTACACCTTC
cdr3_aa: CASSQVTGNNYGYTF

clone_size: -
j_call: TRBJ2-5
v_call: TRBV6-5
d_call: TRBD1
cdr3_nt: TGTGCCAGCAGCCAGTATACAGGGGTAGAGACCCAGTACTTC
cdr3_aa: CASSQYTGVETQYF

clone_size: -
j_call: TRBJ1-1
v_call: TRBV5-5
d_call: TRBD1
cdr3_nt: TGTGCCAGCAGCCAGGACAGGGGGAGGCCCGCTTTCTTT
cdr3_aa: CASSQDRGRPAFF

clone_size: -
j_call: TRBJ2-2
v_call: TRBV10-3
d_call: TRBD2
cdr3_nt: TGTGCCATCGGGAAGACTAGCGGGAGAGAGGGAAGCACCGGGGAGCTGTTTTTT
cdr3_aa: CAIGKTSGREGSTGELFF

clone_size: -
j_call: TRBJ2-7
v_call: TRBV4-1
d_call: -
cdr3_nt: TGCGCCAGCAGCCAAGCGTCTTCGGGGTTTGCCTACGAGCAGTACTTC
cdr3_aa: CASSQASSGFAYEQYF

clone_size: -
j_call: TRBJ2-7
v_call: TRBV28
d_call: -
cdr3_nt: TGTGCCAGCAGTTTTGGGTCTAGTTACAGGCCAAAGCAGTACTTC
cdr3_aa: CASSFGSSYRPKQYF

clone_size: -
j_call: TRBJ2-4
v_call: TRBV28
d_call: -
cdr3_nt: TGTGCCAGCGGACCGGGAGCCAAAAACATTCAGTACTTC
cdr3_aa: CASGPGAKNIQYF

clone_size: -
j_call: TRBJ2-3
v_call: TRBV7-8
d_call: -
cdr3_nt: TGTGCCAGCAGCCCTAAGGGGGGGGGAGATACGCAGTATTTT
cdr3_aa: CASSPKGGGDTQYF

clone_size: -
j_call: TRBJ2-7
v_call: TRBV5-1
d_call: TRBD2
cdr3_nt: TGCGCCAGCAGCTTGTATCTAGCGGGAGTGGAAGACGAGCAGTACTTC
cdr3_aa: CASSLYLAGVEDEQYF